Listed below are T cell receptor beta chains from one sample, sequenced in a study of somatic mutations in cytotoxic T cells in rheumatoid arthritis. Data came from immunoSEQ multiplex PCR; TCRdb stores just in-frame clones and leaves some out. Of about 4,300 clones in the sample, around 80% were seen once. The sequenced sample consisted of CD8+ T cells sorted from blood. The source of these receptors is a woman aged 55-69 years with rheumatoid arthritis. CDR3s include the opening cysteine and the closing phenylalanine or tryptophan. D genes are given only for firm matches. For some rows the clone size is stated as once, few or many, or as a class when expanded; others skip it.

J gene | V gene | clone size | D gene | CDR3 DNA | CDR3 protein
TRBJ1-5 | TRBV7-8 | . | TRBD1 | TGTGCCACAAGGACAGGGACCAATCAGCCCCAGCATTTT | CATRTGTNQPQHF
TRBJ1-1 | TRBV27 | . | TRBD1 | TGTGCCAGCAGTTTCTTGGGACAGGTGGGGACTGAAGCTTTCTTT | CASSFLGQVGTEAFF
TRBJ2-7 | TRBV14 | . | . | TGTGCCAGCAGCCAAGCTCAACAGGGTTACTACGAGCAGTACTTC | CASSQAQQGYYEQYF
TRBJ1-4 | TRBV28 | . | TRBD1 | TGTGCCAGCAGTTTACCTCCCCAGGGGGCACCAAGACTGTTTTTT | CASSLPPQGAPRLFF
TRBJ2-3 | TRBV6-1 | . | TRBD2 | TGTGCCAGCAGCCGTATAGCGGGGGCGACAGATACGCAGTATTTT | CASSRIAGATDTQYF
TRBJ2-5 | TRBV2 | . | TRBD1 | TGTGCCAGCAGGGGGATGGACAGGGCACAAGAGACCCAGTACTTC | CASRGMDRAQETQYF
TRBJ1-1 | TRBV4-1 | few | . | TGCGCCAGCAGCACTCGGACAGAGAACACTGAAGCTTTCTTT | CASSTRTENTEAFF
TRBJ1-2 | TRBV11-1 | . | TRBD1 | TGTGCCAGCAGCACTTTAGGCGGACAGGGGAATTATGGCTACACCTTC | CASSTLGGQGNYGYTF
TRBJ1-5 | TRBV7-9 | . | . | TGTGCCAGCAGCCCGGACTGGAATCAGCCCCAGCATTTT | CASSPDWNQPQHF
TRBJ2-3 | TRBV10-1 | . | TRBD1 | TGCGCCAGCATACCGGGACAGGGTCCAGATACGCAGTATTTT | CASIPGQGPDTQYF
TRBJ2-1 | TRBV12-5 | . | TRBD2 | TGTGCTAGTGTCCTTAAGCGGGGGAACAATGAGCAGTTCTTC | CASVLKRGNNEQFF
TRBJ2-1 | TRBV7-3 | . | . | TGTGCCGGCAGCCGCCCGGGGAGCTCCTACAATGAGCAGTTCTTC | CAGSRPGSSYNEQFF
TRBJ2-1 | TRBV27 | . | . | TGTGCCAGCAGTTTAATGCCCGGGGAAGACAGGCCAGTCAATGAGCAGTTCTTC | CASSLMPGEDRPVNEQFF
TRBJ1-1 | TRBV7-8 | . | TRBD1 | TGTGCCAGCAGCTTAGCAGGGGGCCCGAACACTGAAGCTTTCTTT | CASSLAGGPNTEAFF
TRBJ2-2 | TRBV5-1 | . | . | TGCGCCAGCAGCTTGGCCTTAGGGGCGAACACCGGGGAGCTGTTTTTT | CASSLALGANTGELFF
TRBJ1-1 | TRBV19 | . | TRBD1 | TGTGCCAGTAGTCCTTCAGGGGGCCACACTGAAGCTTTCTTT | CASSPSGGHTEAFF
TRBJ2-7 | TRBV27 | once | . | TGTGCCAGCAGTCTCTACAGGGAACACGAGCAGTACTTC | CASSLYREHEQYF
TRBJ1-2 | TRBV5-4 | . | . | TGTGCCAGCAGATTGATCAACAGTTACTATGGCTACACCTTC | CASRLINSYYGYTF
TRBJ1-1 | TRBV11-2 | once | . | TGTGCCAGCAGTCCCCGGGGAACTGAAGCTTTCTTT | CASSPRGTEAFF
TRBJ1-1 | TRBV6-4 | . | . | TGTGCCAGCAGTGACACCGAGTCTAGGACTGAAGCTTTCTTT | CASSDTESRTEAFF
TRBJ1-2 | TRBV29-1 | . | . | TGCAGCGTTGAAGATATGGGGCCGCCAGAAAGCTACACCTTC | CSVEDMGPPESYTF
TRBJ1-1 | TRBV7-9 | . | . | TGTGCCAGCAGCGTCGACAGGCGTGAAGCTTTCTTT | CASSVDRREAFF
TRBJ1-1 | TRBV30 | few | . | TGTGCCTGGAGTGGGACGGGCAGGGACACTGAAGCTTTCTTT | CAWSGTGRDTEAFF
TRBJ2-2 | TRBV6-4 | once | . | TGTGCCAGCAGCCCCCGTGACGGGGGGGAGCTGTTTTTT | CASSPRDGGELFF
TRBJ1-4 | TRBV5-5 | once | . | TGTGCCAGCACAACCCGGCCGGGTACTAGTGAAAAACTGTTTTTT | CASTTRPGTSEKLFF
TRBJ2-3 | TRBV9 | . | TRBD2 | TGTGCCAGCAGCGGAGAGGTAGTAGCGGGGACCACAGATACGCAGTATTTT | CASSGEVVAGTTDTQYF
TRBJ2-2 | TRBV5-6 | . | . | TGTGCCAGCAGCTTGGGGTGGCCCGGGGAGCTGTTTTTT | CASSLGWPGELFF
TRBJ1-1 | TRBV10-1 | once | . | TGCGCCAGCAGGACATCTGAAGCTTTCTTT | CASRTSEAFF
TRBJ1-1 | TRBV5-1 | . | . | TGCGCCAGCAGCTTGGGGGGAGCTGGGAAAGGGTACACTGAAGCTTTCTTT | CASSLGGAGKGYTEAFF
TRBJ2-1 | TRBV29-1 | medium-sized | TRBD1 | TGCAGCGTTGAAGGGGGTGGGACAGGGATAGGGAATGAGCAGTTCTTC | CSVEGGGTGIGNEQFF
TRBJ2-1 | TRBV6-6 | . | TRBD2 | TGTGCCAGCAGCCGCGGGGGGGTTGGGATATACAATGAGCAGTTCTTC | CASSRGGVGIYNEQFF
TRBJ1-1 | TRBV2 | . | . | TGTGCCAGCAGTGTGGGTAAAGGCCTTCAGGGGGCTTTCTTT | CASSVGKGLQGAFF
TRBJ2-3 | TRBV28 | . | . | TGTGCCAGCAGTTTACCCCCCGGGAGCAACACAGATACGCAGTATTTT | CASSLPPGSNTDTQYF
TRBJ2-7 | TRBV28 | . | TRBD2 | TGTGCCAGCAGTCCACGGACCGGCGGGAGTATTCACGAGCAGTACTTC | CASSPRTGGSIHEQYF
TRBJ2-3 | TRBV29-1 | . | TRBD1 | TGCAGCGTTGCGGGGACAGGGCTTTCAACAGATACGCAGTGTTTT | CSVAGTGLSTDTQCF
TRBJ2-3 | TRBV13 | few | . | TGTGCCAGCAGCCATAAAGGACTCCCTACGCAGTATTTT | CASSHKGLPTQYF
TRBJ1-5 | TRBV6-1 | . | . | TGTGCCAGCAGTCCTAAACGACAGGATCAGCCCCAGCATTTT | CASSPKRQDQPQHF
TRBJ2-7 | TRBV28 | few | TRBD1 | TGTGCCAGCTCCGGGACAGGGAGGAGGGGAAGCTCCTACGAGCAGTACTTC | CASSGTGRRGSSYEQYF
TRBJ2-3 | TRBV10-3 | . | TRBD2 | TGTGCCATCAGTGGGCGGGAGTCAGATACGCAGTATTTT | CAISGRESDTQYF
TRBJ2-5 | TRBV7-8 | large | TRBD2 | TGTGCCAGCAGCAGCCAGCGGGGTGGCAGAGAGACCCAGTACTTC | CASSSQRGGRETQYF
TRBJ1-1 | TRBV11-2 | . | . | TGTGCCAGCAGCTTTATTGGGGGCGACACTGAAGCTTTCTTT | CASSFIGGDTEAFF
TRBJ1-2 | TRBV30 | . | . | TGTGCCTCCGAGGATGGCTACACCTTC | CASEDGYTF
TRBJ1-1 | TRBV5-1 | . | TRBD1 | TGCGCCAGCAGCACGGGACAGGCGAACACTGAAGCTTTCTTT | CASSTGQANTEAFF
TRBJ2-1 | TRBV4-1 | . | TRBD2 | TGCGCCAGCGCCCGGGACTACCCAATACGGAATGAGCAGTTCTTC | CASARDYPIRNEQFF
TRBJ1-1 | TRBV5-1 | . | TRBD1 | TGCGCCAGCAGCAAGGGGACAGGGGACCTGAACACTGAAGCTTTCTTT | CASSKGTGDLNTEAFF
TRBJ2-3 | TRBV29-1 | . | . | TGCAGCGTCCAAGAGGGGGGGCGGGCGCAGTATTTT | CSVQEGGRAQYF
TRBJ2-7 | TRBV15 | . | TRBD1 | TGTGCCACCAGCAGAGAGGGACAGGGGATCTACGAGCAGTACTTC | CATSREGQGIYEQYF
TRBJ1-2 | TRBV2 | once | . | TGTGCCAGCAGTGAGGGAGGACGGGGACATGGCTACACCTTC | CASSEGGRGHGYTF
TRBJ1-1 | TRBV20-1 | few | TRBD1 | TGCAGTGGACAGGGTCAGACTGAAGCTTTCTTT | CSGQGQTEAFF
TRBJ2-3 | TRBV6-6 | . | . | TGTGCCAGCAGACGCTCCGAGACAGATACGCAGTATTTT | CASRRSETDTQYF
TRBJ2-5 | TRBV11-2 | . | TRBD2 | TGTGCCAGCAGCCTGTCGCAGCGGGGGTACCAAGAGACCCAGTACTTC | CASSLSQRGYQETQYF
TRBJ2-7 | TRBV6-6 | . | TRBD1 | TGTGCCAGCAGTCCGGGACAGGGCTCCTACGAGCAGTACTTC | CASSPGQGSYEQYF
TRBJ1-2 | TRBV11-2 | large | TRBD1 | TGTGCCAGCAGCTCCGGGACAGGGTTTGGCTACACCTTC | CASSSGTGFGYTF
TRBJ1-1 | TRBV27 | . | TRBD1 | TGTGCCAGCAGTTTATCGGCACAGGGGGCGACTGAAGCTTTCTTT | CASSLSAQGATEAFF
TRBJ2-7 | TRBV28 | . | . | TGTGCCAGCAGTAGGAGGGGGCATTACGGGCAGTACTTC | CASSRRGHYGQYF
TRBJ2-6 | TRBV2 | . | . | TGTGCCAGCAGTGAACTTCTAGCTGGGGCCAACGTCCTGACTTTC | CASSELLAGANVLTF